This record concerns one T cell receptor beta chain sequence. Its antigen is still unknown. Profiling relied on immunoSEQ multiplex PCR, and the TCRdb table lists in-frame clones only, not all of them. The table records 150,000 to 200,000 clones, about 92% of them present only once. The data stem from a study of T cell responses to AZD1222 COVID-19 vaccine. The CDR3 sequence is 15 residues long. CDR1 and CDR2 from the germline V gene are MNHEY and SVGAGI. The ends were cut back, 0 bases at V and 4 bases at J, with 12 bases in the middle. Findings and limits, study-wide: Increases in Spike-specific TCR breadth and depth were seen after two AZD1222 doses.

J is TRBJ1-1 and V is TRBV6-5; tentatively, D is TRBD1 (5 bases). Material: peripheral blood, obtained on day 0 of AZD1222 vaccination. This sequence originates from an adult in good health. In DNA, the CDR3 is TGTGCCAGCAGTTACTCGGGGCTTGTTGGCACTGAAGCTTTCTTT. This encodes CASSYSGLVGTEAFF.